The rows below give T cell receptor beta chains drawn from one sample of a study of T cells after yellow fever vaccination. TCRdb called the 5' RACE reads again in MiXCR, with one record for every CDR3 protein. The repertoire holds 550,000 or so distinct CDR3 sequences, with roughly 21% as singletons. Sample: PBMCs, taken 15 days after the yellow fever booster vaccination. The source of these receptors is a man aged 25 to 40 who received the YFV17D yellow fever vaccine. CDR3s leave out the opening cysteine and the closing phenylalanine or tryptophan.

J,V,CDR3
TRBJ2-3,TRBV14,ASSQDPSGLTDTQY
TRBJ2-1,TRBV5-1,ASSLKGSGVNEQF
TRBJ2-7,TRBV29-1,SVPLQGGFGPGEQY
TRBJ2-7,TRBV20-1,SARDWTGSAYEQY
TRBJ2-1,TRBV18,ASSPWGVDEQF
TRBJ2-1,TRBV7-6,ASSSRSGPYNEQF
TRBJ2-5,TRBV20-1,STPPGGGETQY
TRBJ2-7,TRBV6-6,ASRNLGYEQY
TRBJ2-3,TRBV23-1,AMLGTPHTQY
TRBJ2-2,TRBV9,ASSSRWGGELF
TRBJ2-7,TRBV5-1,ASSRRGGLAYEQY
TRBJ2-3,TRBV20-1,AGGRDTQY
TRBJ2-1,TRBV20-1,SAREETLIGRNEQF
TRBJ1-1,TRBV7-6,ASSLTRENTEAF
TRBJ1-5,TRBV10-1,ASRGRNQPQH
TRBJ2-3,TRBV20-1,SAPGQSNTDTQY
TRBJ1-2,TRBV6-1,ASSDRGRELRYGYT
TRBJ2-3,TRBV5-1,ASSSTSGTDTQY
TRBJ1-2,TRBV3-1,ASSQSYRAGYT
TRBJ2-2,TRBV6-2/TRBV6-3,ASSSSVNTGELF
TRBJ2-3,TRBV4-1,ASSPPGPTHTDTQY
TRBJ2-1,TRBV3-1,ASSRRGRTEQF
TRBJ1-6,TRBV15,ATGDGSNSPLH
TRBJ2-2,TRBV29-1,SGGHTNTGELF
TRBJ2-1,TRBV20-1,SAPGTQTYNEQF
TRBJ1-3,TRBV7-6,ASSFRNTIY
TRBJ2-5,TRBV10-3,AISGTGQETQY
TRBJ1-6,TRBV12-3/TRBV12-4,ASSPETGLALH
TRBJ2-3,TRBV18,ASSPLAGGQADTQY
TRBJ2-1,TRBV7-9,ASSLGTLNEQF
TRBJ2-6,TRBV2,ASRQGAPHSGANVLT
TRBJ2-3,TRBV7-9,ASEYRGGASTDTQY
TRBJ2-6,TRBV28,ASTSGGPGANVPT
TRBJ2-1,TRBV6-6,ASSYEAGNEQF
TRBJ2-3,TRBV6-2/TRBV6-3,ASRTGTSGFTDTQY
TRBJ2-1,TRBV10-1,ASSEDPYNEQF
TRBJ2-7,TRBV24-1,ATSDGAVDEQY
TRBJ2-3,TRBV7-6,ASSPQLISTDTQY
TRBJ2-1,TRBV7-2,ASSLAAPRWGSSYNEQF
TRBJ2-5,TRBV23-1,ASSQSERREWRWYQETQY
TRBJ2-1,TRBV12-3/TRBV12-4,ASIPRLAVAYNEQF
TRBJ2-3,TRBV11-3,ASSYRDPTDTQY
TRBJ2-5,TRBV20-1,SAIPHETQY
TRBJ2-6,TRBV15,ATSRDQVTSGANVLT
TRBJ2-5,TRBV6-1,ASTDPRISETQY
TRBJ2-5,TRBV11-2,ASTGGVAAGGAQY
TRBJ2-1,TRBV10-1,ASSGLAGASNEQF
TRBJ2-3,TRBV5-1,ASSLVYPSGGEDTQY
TRBJ2-5,TRBV5-1,ASRSTGQETQY
TRBJ2-2,TRBV4-3,ASSQDVQRTTGELF
TRBJ2-7,TRBV7-2,ASSSSTAGLPYEQY
TRBJ2-1,TRBV6-5,ASSYSKDRGPNEQF
TRBJ2-1,TRBV7-2,ASSFFPLEQF
TRBJ2-1,TRBV27,ASSLATGTRSNEQF
TRBJ2-7,TRBV12-3/TRBV12-4,ASSRAGGSYEQY